The T cell receptor beta chain described here comes from a study of HIV-infected patients and healthy controls. The sample holds many counts of this clonotype. Germline assignment: CDR1 SEHNR and CDR2 FQNEAQ (reference sequence). The length of the CDR3 is 15 residues. Deletions cut 6 bases from V and 0 bases from J, with 15 bases between. TCRdb itself ran the 5' RACE reads through MiXCR, one entry per CDR3 protein. Among more than 15,000 distinct CDR3 sequences listed, approximately 19% were seen once. The J gene is TRBJ2-7, the V gene TRBV7-9; possibly TRBD1 for D (6 bases). The sequence came from a human donor in good health. Input material: CD8+ T cells from blood. This chain's CDR3 is CASRSWTEISYEQYF. Here the CDR3 DNA reads TGTGCCAGCAGATCTTGGACAGAGATCTCCTACGAGCAGTACTTC. Filled out from reference TRBV7-9 and TRBJ2-7, the complete variable domain reads DTGVSQNPRHKITKRGQNVTFRCDPISEHNRLYWYRQTLGQGPEFLTYFQNEAQLEKSRLLSDRFSAERPKGSFSTLEIQRTEQGDSAMYLCASRSWTEISYEQYFGPGTRLTVT.